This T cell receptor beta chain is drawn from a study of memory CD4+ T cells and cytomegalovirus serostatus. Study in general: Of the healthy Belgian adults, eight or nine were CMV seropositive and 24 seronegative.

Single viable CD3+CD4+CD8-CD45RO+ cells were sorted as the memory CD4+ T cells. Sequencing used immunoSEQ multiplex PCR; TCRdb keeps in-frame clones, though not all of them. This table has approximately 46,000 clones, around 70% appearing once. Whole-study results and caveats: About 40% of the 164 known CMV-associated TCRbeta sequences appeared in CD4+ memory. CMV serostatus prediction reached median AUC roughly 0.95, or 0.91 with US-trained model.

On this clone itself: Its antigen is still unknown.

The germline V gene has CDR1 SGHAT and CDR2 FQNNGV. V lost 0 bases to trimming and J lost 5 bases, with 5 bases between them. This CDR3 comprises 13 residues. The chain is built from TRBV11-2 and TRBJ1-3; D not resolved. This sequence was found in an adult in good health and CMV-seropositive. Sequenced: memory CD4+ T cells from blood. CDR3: CASSLEDRNTIYF. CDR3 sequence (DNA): TGTGCCAGCAGCTTAGAGGATCGAAACACCATATATTTT.